This passage covers 19 T cell receptor beta chains from one sample sequenced in a study of T-cell memory formation after mild COVID-19. One entry per CDR3 protein results from TCRdb running MiXCR on the 5' RACE reads. This sample has hundreds of thousands of distinct CDR3 sequences; roughly 22% occur once, and the top ten carry around an eighth. Material: PBMCs or a T cell subset sorted from them (not recorded which). The receptor set was obtained from an adult woman who had mild COVID-19 (a few samples of this study predate the infection). Cell type and time point are not known.

This clonotype was counted a few times. The chain joins TRBV5-4 to TRBJ2-7; D call uncertain. Trimming stripped 4 bases from V and 7 bases from J, with 21 bases between. The length of the CDR3 is 15 residues. Germline V gene data show CDR1 as SGHNT and CDR2 as YYREEE (reference sequence). The CDR3 is CASSPGWGTMREQYF. In DNA form, the CDR3 reads TGTGCCAGCAGCCCAGGCTGGGGAACTATGCGAGAGCAGTACTTC. The full variable domain, with the rest looked up from reference TRBV5-4 and TRBJ2-7, is ETGVTQSPTHLIKTRGQQVTLRCSSQSGHNTVSWYQQALGQGPQFIFQYYREEENGRGNFPPRFSGLQFPNYSSELNVNALELDDSALYLCASSPGWGTMREQYFGPGTRLTVT.

This chain uses TRBV7-8 with TRBJ1-1; D remains unclear. The CDR3 has 16 amino acids. Germline assignment: CDR1 SGHVS and CDR2 FQNEAQ. The ends were cut back, 1 base at V and 0 bases at J, with 12 bases in the middle. The CDR3 nucleotides read TGTGCCAGCAGCTTAGGGGCAGGTTGGGTGAACACTGAAGCTTTCTTT. It is translated as CASSLGAGWVNTEAFF.

The CDR3 loop is CATSEGKASGYNEQFF. In DNA, the CDR3 is TGTGCCACCAGTGAGGGGAAGGCTAGCGGTTACAATGAGCAGTTCTTC. The rearrangement uses TRBV24-1 and TRBJ2-1, with 7 bases that match TRBD2. The CDR3 length is 16 residues. Losses at the gene ends were 4 bases for V and 4 bases for J; bases not matched to a gene: 9. CDR1 and CDR2 from the germline V gene are KGHDR and SFDVKD.

A few counts support this clonotype. The chain couples TRBV20-1 to TRBJ2-3; 7 bases line up with TRBD2. The CDR3 runs 14 residues. In germline, CDR1 is DFQATT, CDR2 SNEGSKA (reference sequence). The trim removed 5 bases at V and 5 bases at J, leaving 10 bases unmatched. DNA of the CDR3: TGCAGTGCTTCCCGGGGGGAATTCATAGATACGCAGTATTTT. The encoded protein is CSASRGEFIDTQYF.

This clonotype came up a few times. The gene calls are TRBV4-1 and TRBJ2-7; the D call may be TRBD1 or TRBD2 (5 bases each). From germline, CDR1 is MGHRA and CDR2 YSYEKL. This CDR3 region has 18 residues. Trimming cost V 2 bases and J 0 bases, with 20 bases left between them. CDR3 coding DNA: TGCGCCAGCAGCCAATTCCCTCGACGGGGAAGGGGCTCCTACGAGCAGTACTTC. Translation: CASSQFPRRGRGSYEQYF.

The rearrangement uses TRBV10-2 and TRBJ1-2; D is ambiguous. V was trimmed by 2 bases and J by 0 bases, leaving 10 bases between them. The CDR3 has 15 amino acids. The V gene's germline CDR1 is WSHSY and CDR2 SAAADI. CDR3 loop: CASSEGPNPNYGYTF. CDR3 in DNA: TGCGCCAGCAGTGAGGGGCCAAACCCTAACTATGGCTACACCTTC.

This chain links TRBV5-1 with TRBJ2-5; D is undetermined. The CDR3 is made up of 11 amino acids. Germline V gene sequence: CDR1 SGHRS, CDR2 YFSETQ. V was cut by 7 bases and J by 2 bases, with 6 bases left in between. CDR3 in DNA: TGCGCCAGCGCCGTTCAAGAGACCCAGTACTTC. Protein product: CASAVQETQYF.

There are a few counts of this clonotype. The chain joins TRBV7-6 to TRBJ1-5; TRBD1 is a possible D gene (6 bases). Germline V gene lookup returns CDR1 SGHVS and CDR2 FNYEAQ. Deletions cut 5 bases from V and 4 bases from J, with 15 bases between. The CDR3 runs 15 residues. The CDR3 protein is CASSDQGRGNQPQHF. Written as DNA, the CDR3 is TGTGCCAGCAGCGATCAGGGGCGGGGGAATCAGCCCCAGCATTTT. Combining the CDR3 with reference TRBV7-6 and TRBJ1-5 gives the whole variable domain GAGVSQSPRYKVTKRGQDVALRCDPISGHVSLYWYRQALGQGPEFLTYFNYEAQQDKSGLPNDRFSAERPEGSISTLTIQRTEQRDSAMYRCASSDQGRGNQPQHFGDGTRLSIL.

The chain couples TRBV12-3 or TRBV12-4 to TRBJ1-1; no reliable D call. Trimming stripped 5 bases from V and 5 bases from J, with 9 bases between. The CDR3 consists of 12 residues. This CDR3 reads CASSKTETEAFF. The CDR3 region has the DNA TGTGCCAGCAGTAAAACGGAGACTGAAGCTTTCTTT.

The chain carries TRBV25-1 and TRBJ2-7; possibly TRBD1 or TRBD2 for D (5 bases each). The CDR3 totals 15 residues. Germline V CDR1 and CDR2: MGHDK, SYGVNS. V shed 3 bases and J shed 2 bases, with 14 bases lying between them. CDR3 region: CASSDTGTRAYEQYF. The CDR3 coding sequence is TGTGCCAGCAGTGACACCGGGACCAGGGCCTACGAGCAGTACTTC.

CDR3 loop: CSARILRSSYNEQFF. The CDR3 DNA reads as TGCAGTGCTAGGATACTCAGAAGCTCCTACAATGAGCAGTTCTTC. This chain connects TRBV20-1 to TRBJ2-1, with D unclear. This CDR3 comprises 15 residues. Germline CDR1 reads DFQATT; CDR2 reads SNEGSKA (reference sequence). Trimming stripped 3 bases from V and 0 bases from J, with 12 bases between.

This chain uses TRBV18 with TRBJ1-1; the match to TRBD1 covers 8 bases. The ends lost 3 bases at V and 1 base at J; junction bases unmatched: 7. CDR1 is KGHSH, CDR2 LQKENI, per germline. The CDR3 totals 16 residues. CDR3 in DNA: TGTGCCAGCTCACCTTTCCCGGACAGGGCGAACACTGAAGCTTTCTTT. Translation gives CASSPFPDRANTEAFF.

The chain recombines TRBV6-2 or TRBV6-3 with TRBJ1-5; TRBD1 agrees at 7 bases. J was trimmed by 2 bases and V by 4 bases; bases with no gene match: 17. This CDR3 spans 19 amino acids. Germline CDR1 and CDR2: MNHEY and SVGEGT. The CDR3 DNA reads as TGTGCCAGCAGTTTCGGGACAGCCGGACCCGAAAGGGGCAATCAGCCCCAGCATTTT. Translating it yields CASSFGTAGPERGNQPQHF.

This clonotype was observed many times. This chain links TRBV5-1 with TRBJ1-1, with D maybe TRBD1 (5 bases). V was cut by 6 bases and J by 2 bases, with 14 bases left in between. The CDR3 consists of 14 residues. The germline CDR1 and CDR2 sequences are SGHRS and YFSETQ. CDR3 region: CASTTAGSNTEAFF. Here the CDR3 DNA reads TGCGCCAGCACGACAGCAGGGAGCAACACTGAAGCTTTCTTT.

The genes are TRBV4-2 and TRBJ2-1; maybe TRBD2 (6 bases). V shed 1 base and J shed 4 bases, with 23 bases lying between them. This CDR3 has 19 residues. Germline V gene sequence: CDR1 LGHNA, CDR2 YNFKEQ. CDR3 nucleotides: TGTGCCAGCAGCCAAGTTGGTAGGGTTAGCGGTAATACATACAATGAGCAGTTCTTC. It specifies CASSQVGRVSGNTYNEQFF.

V and J are TRBV9 and TRBJ2-2, with 7 bases fitting TRBD2. This CDR3 is built from 16 residues. CDR1 SGDLS and CDR2 YYNGEE come from the germline V gene. V lost 0 bases to trimming and J lost 5 bases; unmatched junction nucleotides: 7. The CDR3 nucleotides are TGTGCCAGCAGCGTAGAAGGGGCGGGAGAGACCGGGGAGCTGTTTTTT. Encoded protein: CASSVEGAGETGELFF.

The table lists this clonotype with a count of one. The chain couples TRBV11-3 to TRBJ2-1; D is perhaps TRBD1 or TRBD2 (5 bases each). The ends were cut back, 5 bases at V and 9 bases at J, with 17 bases in the middle. CDR3 size: 14 residues. Germline V gene sequence: CDR1 SGHNT, CDR2 YENEEA. CDR3 nucleotide sequence: TGTGCCAGCAGCCTAAGGGACCTTCCGAGTGAGCAGTTCTTC. Protein product: CASSLRDLPSEQFF. The full variable domain, its missing parts supplied by reference TRBV11-3 and TRBJ2-1, is EAGVVQSPRYKIIEKKQPVAFWCNPISGHNTLYWYLQNLGQGPELLIRYENEEAVDDSQLPKDRFSAERLKGVDSTLKIQPAELGDSAVYLCASSLRDLPSEQFFGPGTRLTVL.

V is TRBV10-3 and J is TRBJ2-3, with TRBD2 identical over 11 bases. Germline trimming cut 8 bases from V and 8 bases from J; bases unmatched to any gene: 3. CDR1 ENHRY and CDR2 SYGVKD come from the germline V gene. The CDR3 sequence is 12 residues long. CDR3 region: CAISGTSGTQYF. As DNA, the CDR3 is TGTGCCATCTCCGGGACTAGCGGTACGCAGTATTTT.

This clonotype was observed a few times. This chain uses TRBV4-3 with TRBJ2-3; 11 nucleotides line up with TRBD2. The germline V gene encodes CDR1 LGHNA and CDR2 YSLEER. The CDR3 runs to 16 residues. The ends lost 3 bases at V and 0 bases at J; junction bases unmatched: 2. The CDR3 loop reads CASSQLAGGSTDTQYF. The CDR3 nucleotides are TGCGCCAGCAGCCAGTTAGCGGGAGGGAGCACAGATACGCAGTATTTT.